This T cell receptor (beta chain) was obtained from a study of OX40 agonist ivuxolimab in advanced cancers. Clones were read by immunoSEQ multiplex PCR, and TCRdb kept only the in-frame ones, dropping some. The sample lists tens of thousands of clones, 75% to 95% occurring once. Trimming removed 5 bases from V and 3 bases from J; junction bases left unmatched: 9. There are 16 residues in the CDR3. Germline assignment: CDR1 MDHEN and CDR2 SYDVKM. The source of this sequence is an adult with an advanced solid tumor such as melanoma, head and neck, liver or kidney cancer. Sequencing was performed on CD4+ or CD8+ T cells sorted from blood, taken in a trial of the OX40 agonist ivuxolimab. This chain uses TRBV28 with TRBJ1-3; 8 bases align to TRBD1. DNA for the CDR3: TGTGCCAGCAGTGGTATACAGGGGGGATTTGGAAACACCATATATTTT. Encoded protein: CASSGIQGGFGNTIYF.